The TCR beta chain under discussion was sequenced for a study of molecular identifiers for immune sequencing clone quantification. Study context: Replicate RNA came from roughly 18,000 or 92,000 naive CD8 cells and was split five ways, and four parts were sequenced. Study-wide findings and caveats: Detectable among approximately 930,000 naive cells, according to reports, was Jurkat TCR RNA spiked in from one cell.

V lost 3 bases to trimming and J lost 10 bases; unmatched junction nucleotides: 9. Germline V gene data show CDR1 as MDHEN and CDR2 as SYDVKM. The CDR3 is made up of 15 amino acids. This clonotype was picked up a small number of times. The antigen is undetermined. TCRdb itself ran the PCR reads through MiXCR, one entry per CDR3 protein. This sample yields more than 550,000 distinct CDR3 sequences, of which about 25% are seen a single time; about 0.81% belongs to the top ten. The clonotype comes from a human donor in good health. Some libraries in this study had Jurkat cell RNA spiked in. The specimen was naive CD8+ T cells from blood, with Jurkat cell RNA spiked in. Subset defined: FACS-sorted CD8+CD4-CCR7+CD45RA+ naive T cells. The chain carries TRBV28 and TRBJ2-1; 10 bases map to TRBD2. The CDR3, as DNA: TGTGCCAGCAGTTTTAGAGCGGGAGGGCCTTCGGAGCAGTTCTTC. It yields the protein CASSFRAGGPSEQFF.